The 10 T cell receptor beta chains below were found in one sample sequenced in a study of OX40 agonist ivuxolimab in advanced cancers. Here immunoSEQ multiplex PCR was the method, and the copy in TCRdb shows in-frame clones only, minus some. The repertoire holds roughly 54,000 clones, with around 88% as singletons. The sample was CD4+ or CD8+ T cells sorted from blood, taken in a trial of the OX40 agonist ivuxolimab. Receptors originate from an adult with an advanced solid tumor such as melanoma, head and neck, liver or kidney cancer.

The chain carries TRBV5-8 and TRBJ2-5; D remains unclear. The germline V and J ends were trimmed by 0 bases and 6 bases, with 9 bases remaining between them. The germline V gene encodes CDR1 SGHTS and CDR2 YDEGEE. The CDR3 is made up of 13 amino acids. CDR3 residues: CASSLEAAQTQYF. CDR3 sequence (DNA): TGTGCCAGCAGCTTGGAGGCCGCCCAGACCCAGTACTTC. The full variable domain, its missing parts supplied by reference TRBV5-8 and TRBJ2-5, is EAGVTQSPTHLIKTRGQQATLRCSPISGHTSVYWYQQALGLGLQFLLWYDEGEERNRGNFPPRFSGRQFPNYSSELNVNALELEDSALYLCASSLEAAQTQYFGPGTRLLVL.

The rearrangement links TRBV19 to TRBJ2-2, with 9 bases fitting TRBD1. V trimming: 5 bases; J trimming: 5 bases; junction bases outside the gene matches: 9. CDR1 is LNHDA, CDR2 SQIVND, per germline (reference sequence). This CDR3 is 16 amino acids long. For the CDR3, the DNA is TGTGCCAGTAGTCCCAACAGGGGGCAGGGAACCGGGGAGCTGTTTTTT. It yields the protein CASSPNRGQGTGELFF.

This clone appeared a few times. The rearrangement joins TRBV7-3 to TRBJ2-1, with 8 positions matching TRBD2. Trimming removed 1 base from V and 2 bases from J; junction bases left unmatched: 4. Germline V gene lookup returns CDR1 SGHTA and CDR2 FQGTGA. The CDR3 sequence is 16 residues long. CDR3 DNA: TGTGCCAGCAGCTTAATGAGTAGCGGGACCTACAATGAGCAGTTCTTC. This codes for CASSLMSSGTYNEQFF.

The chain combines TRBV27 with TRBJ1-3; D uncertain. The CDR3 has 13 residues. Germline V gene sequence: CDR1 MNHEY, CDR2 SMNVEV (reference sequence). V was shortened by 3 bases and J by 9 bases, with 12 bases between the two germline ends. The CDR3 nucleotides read TGTGCCAGCAGTTTCGACGGTCGAGGCACCATATATTTT. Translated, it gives CASSFDGRGTIYF.

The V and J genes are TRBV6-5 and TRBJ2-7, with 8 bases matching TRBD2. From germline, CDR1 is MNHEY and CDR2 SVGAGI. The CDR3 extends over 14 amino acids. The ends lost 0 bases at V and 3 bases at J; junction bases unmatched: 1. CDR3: CASSYSGLGYEQYF. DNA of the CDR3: TGTGCCAGCAGTTACTCGGGACTAGGCTACGAGCAGTACTTC.

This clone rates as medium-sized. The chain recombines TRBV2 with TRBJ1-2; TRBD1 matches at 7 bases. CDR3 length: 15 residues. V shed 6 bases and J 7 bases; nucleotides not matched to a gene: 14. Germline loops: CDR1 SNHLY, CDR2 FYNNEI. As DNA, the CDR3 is TGTGCCAGCAGGGAACAGGGGCAACAATCGGTTGGCTACACCTTC. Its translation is CASREQGQQSVGYTF.

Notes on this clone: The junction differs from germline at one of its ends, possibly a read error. This CDR3 is CATSAASGGLSYEQYF. DNA of the CDR3: TGTGCCACCAGTGCTGCCAGCGGGGGGCTCTCCTACGAGCAGTACTTC. The chain recombines TRBV28 with TRBJ2-7, with 9 nucleotides matching TRBD2. Germline V gene data show CDR1 as MDHEN and CDR2 as SYDVKM. There are 16 residues in the CDR3.

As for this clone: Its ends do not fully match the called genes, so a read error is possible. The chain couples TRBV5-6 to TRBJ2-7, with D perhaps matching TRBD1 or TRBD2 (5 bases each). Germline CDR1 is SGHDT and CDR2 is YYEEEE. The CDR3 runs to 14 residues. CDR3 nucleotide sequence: TGTGCCAGCAGCCTTACGGGACGCTGGCTCGGGGCCCTCTTC. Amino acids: CASSLTGRWLGALF.

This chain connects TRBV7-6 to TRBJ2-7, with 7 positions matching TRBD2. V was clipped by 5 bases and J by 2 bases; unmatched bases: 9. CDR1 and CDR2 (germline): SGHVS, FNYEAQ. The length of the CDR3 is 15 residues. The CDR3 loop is CASSNPGRGAYEQYF. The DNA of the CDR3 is TGTGCCAGCAGCAACCCTGGTCGGGGGGCCTACGAGCAGTACTTC.

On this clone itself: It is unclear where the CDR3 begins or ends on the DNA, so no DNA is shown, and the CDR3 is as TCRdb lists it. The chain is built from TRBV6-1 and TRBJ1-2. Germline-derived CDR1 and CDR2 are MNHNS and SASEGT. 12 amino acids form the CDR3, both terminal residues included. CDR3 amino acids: CASSTSSYGYTF.